Included here is one T cell receptor beta chain sequence, with context. Different DNA sequences within this sample yield the same CDR3. Here immunoSEQ multiplex PCR was the method, and the copy in TCRdb shows in-frame clones only, minus some. The sample lists some 210,000 clones, 87% occurring once. Germline loops: CDR1 MNHEY, CDR2 SVGAGI. This CDR3 has 14 residues. Trimming pared 0 bases from V and 2 bases from J, leaving 5 bases between. The sample comes from a study of cytomegalovirus exposure and HLA in healthy donors. V usage is TRBV6-5 and J usage is TRBJ1-5; D remains ambiguous. Sequencing was performed on PBMCs. This clonotype originated in a woman aged 18-29 years in good health and CMV-seropositive. Here the CDR3 DNA reads TGTGCCAGCAGTTACTCGAGGGGCAATCAGCCCCAGCATTTT. Its protein product is CASSYSRGNQPQHF.